Shown below are 17 T cell receptor beta chains from a single sample sequenced in a study of shared clonotypes between healthy human individuals. Libraries were prepared by immunoSEQ multiplex PCR; TCRdb keeps only in-frame clonotypes and omits some of them. The data hold about 640,000 clones, with around 72% observed a single time. Sample: memory CD4+ T cells sorted from blood. The subset denotes: CD45RA-negative fraction. The receptors originated from a woman in her twenties or thirties in good health.

Many counts were recorded for this clone. The chain combines TRBV11-2 with TRBJ2-7; 7 bases fit TRBD2. Germline lookup yields CDR1 SGHAT and CDR2 FQNNGV. Trimming removed 3 bases from V and 2 bases from J; junction bases left unmatched: 10. There are 16 residues in the CDR3. In DNA form, the CDR3 reads TGTGCCAGCAGCTTCGAGGGAGGGATTGAGACCTACGAGCAGTACTTC. Translating it yields CASSFEGGIETYEQYF. The variable domain in full, with the rest retrieved from reference TRBV11-2 and TRBJ2-7, is EAGVAQSPRYKIIEKRQSVAFWCNPISGHATLYWYQQILGQGPKLLIQFQNNGVVDDSQLPKDRFSAERLKGVDSTLKIQPAKLEDSAVYLCASSFEGGIETYEQYFGPGTRLTVT.

The chain couples TRBV19 to TRBJ2-3, with no clear D. The CDR3 runs to 13 residues. Trimming removed 5 bases at V and 1 base at J, with 7 bases between. Germline V gives CDR1 LNHDA, CDR2 SQIVND (reference sequence). The CDR3: CASSSVGTDTQYF. CDR3 nucleotide sequence: TGTGCCAGTAGTTCCGTTGGCACAGATACGCAGTATTTT.

The J gene is TRBJ2-6, the V gene TRBV29-1, with 9 bases matching TRBD1. The length of the CDR3 is 14 residues. After removal of 7 bases from V and 2 bases from J, the junction contained 3 bases not matched to a gene. Germline V gene lookup returns CDR1 SQVTM and CDR2 ANQGSEA. The CDR3 loop is CSAGTGTGANVLTF. In DNA form, the CDR3 reads TGCAGCGCCGGGACAGGGACTGGGGCCAACGTCCTGACTTTC.

This clone was counted between two and nine times. This same CDR3 is encoded by further DNA sequences in the sample. The chain recombines TRBV18 with TRBJ2-1; D not resolved. Germline CDR1 KGHSH, CDR2 LQKENI. This CDR3 region has 11 residues. Trimming took 3 bases from V and 5 from J, leaving 2 bases between them. Written as DNA, the CDR3 is TGTGCCAGCTCACCCCACAATGAGCAGTTCTTC. This sequence encodes CASSPHNEQFF.

This clone has just a few counts. The chain employs TRBV28 and TRBJ1-2; 12 bases map to TRBD1. Germline CDR1 MDHEN, CDR2 SYDVKM. The CDR3 is 17 amino acids. Trimming took 5 bases from V and 7 from J; bases not matched to a gene: 14. The CDR3 spells CASSPLPGQGAFGGYTF. In DNA, the CDR3 is TGTGCCAGCAGTCCCCTTCCGGGACAGGGGGCGTTCGGTGGCTACACCTTC.

This chain connects TRBV5-1 to TRBJ2-3; D is unresolved. The CDR3 length is 12 residues. CDR1 is SGHRS and CDR2 is YFSETQ in the germline V gene. V shed 4 bases and J shed 1 base, with 4 bases lying between them. The chain's CDR3 is CASSRGTDTQYF. The CDR3, as DNA: TGCGCCAGCAGCAGGGGCACAGATACGCAGTATTTT.

The rearrangement links TRBV11-2 to TRBJ1-2, with TRBD1 matching over 12 bases. The germline CDR1 and CDR2 sequences are SGHAT and FQNNGV. V lost 3 bases and J lost 4; bases outside the gene matches: 9. The CDR3 contains 17 residues. CDR3 nucleotides: TGTGCCAGCAGCTTTAGCGGGACAGGGGGCGCCGTCTATGGCTACACCTTC. Translated: CASSFSGTGGAVYGYTF.

This clone was detected a few times. The chain combines TRBV28 with TRBJ2-7; no reliable D call. CDR1 is MDHEN and CDR2 is SYDVKM in the germline V gene. The CDR3 is 13 amino acids. V lost 5 bases, J lost 2 bases, and 10 bases lay in between. The CDR3 region has the DNA TGTGCCAGCAGTCCCGGGCACGCCTACGAGCAGTACTTC. It specifies CASSPGHAYEQYF.

The chain carries TRBV11-2 and TRBJ2-5, with D perhaps being TRBD1 or TRBD2 (6 bases each). CDR1 SGHAT and CDR2 FQNNGV come from the germline V gene. The CDR3 is 16 amino acids. The ends were cut back, 5 bases at V and 10 bases at J, with 26 bases in the middle. The CDR3 nucleotides read TGTGCCAGCAGCCCAATCGGGGGCAATCGACCTGGGGGCCAGTACTTC. Translation: CASSPIGGNRPGGQYF.

The chain carries TRBV2 and TRBJ2-2; 7 nucleotides align to TRBD1. Per germline, CDR1 SNHLY and CDR2 FYNNEI. J was trimmed by 0 bases and V by 7 bases; bases with no gene match: 2. This CDR3 is 14 amino acids long. The CDR3 DNA reads as TGTGCCAGCACAGGGACAGCGAACACCGGGGAGCTGTTTTTT. Its protein product is CASTGTANTGELFF.

This chain joins TRBV11-2 and TRBJ2-2; 7 bases match TRBD1. With V trimmed by 0 bases and J by 13 bases, 5 bases remained unmatched. CDR3 length equals 13 residues. Looked up from germline, CDR1 is SGHAT and CDR2 is FQNNGV. The CDR3 sequence: CASSLDPGGWLFF. Written as DNA, the CDR3 is TGTGCCAGCAGCTTAGATCCAGGGGGATGGCTGTTTTTT.

A note on this clone: Other DNA sequences from this sample encode an identical CDR3 as well. The rearrangement joins TRBV6-1 to TRBJ1-3, with no clear D. V was shortened by 2 bases and J by 4 bases, with 3 bases between the two germline ends. Per germline, CDR1 MNHNS and CDR2 SASEGT. The CDR3 covers 12 residues. The CDR3 here is CASSEQGNTIYF. The CDR3 region has the DNA TGTGCCAGCAGTGAACAAGGAAACACCATATATTTT.

This rearrangement joins TRBV29-1 to TRBJ2-1; D not certain. Germline V gene data show CDR1 as SQVTM and CDR2 as ANQGSEA. The CDR3 contains 12 residues. The germline V and J ends were trimmed by 6 bases and 1 base, with 7 bases remaining between them. CDR3 nucleotide sequence: TGCAGCGTATACCGGTCCTACAATGAGCAGTTCTTC. This codes for CSVYRSYNEQFF.

Concerning this clone itself: The sample has other DNA sequences that encode this CDR3 too. The chain combines TRBV7-2 with TRBJ2-7; 7 positions match TRBD1. The germline gives CDR1 SGHTA, CDR2 FQGNSA. The ends lost 2 bases at V and 4 bases at J; junction bases unmatched: 5. This CDR3 region has 14 residues. The CDR3 here is CASSLSRGSYEQYF. The CDR3 nucleotides are TGTGCCAGCAGCTTATCCAGGGGGTCATACGAGCAGTACTTC.

The CDR3 here is CASSNPTGGPNTEAFF. DNA for the CDR3: TGTGCCAGCAGTAATCCGACAGGGGGCCCGAACACTGAAGCTTTCTTT. V gene TRBV6-6 combines with J gene TRBJ1-1; 10 nucleotides line up with TRBD1. The CDR3 covers 16 residues. V lost 5 bases and J lost 1; bases outside the gene matches: 7. The germline V gene has CDR1 MNHNY and CDR2 SVGAGI (reference sequence).

This sequence joins TRBV7-9 and TRBJ1-2; no clear D. CDR3 length equals 14 residues. The V end lost 1 base, the J end lost 5 bases, and 11 bases lay between the germline ends. The germline V gene has CDR1 SEHNR and CDR2 FQNEAQ (reference sequence). The CDR3 DNA reads as TGTGCCAGCAGCTTAGGCAGTTTCTCATATGGCTACACCTTC. Protein product: CASSLGSFSYGYTF.

The rearrangement joins TRBV18 to TRBJ2-1, with 7 positions matching TRBD1. V lost 2 bases, J lost 1 base, and 5 bases stayed unmatched. Germline V CDR1 and CDR2: KGHSH, LQKENI. The CDR3 covers 16 residues. Written as DNA, the CDR3 is TGTGCCAGCTCACCAATCCGGGACAGTTCCTACAATGAGCAGTTCTTC. Translated: CASSPIRDSSYNEQFF.